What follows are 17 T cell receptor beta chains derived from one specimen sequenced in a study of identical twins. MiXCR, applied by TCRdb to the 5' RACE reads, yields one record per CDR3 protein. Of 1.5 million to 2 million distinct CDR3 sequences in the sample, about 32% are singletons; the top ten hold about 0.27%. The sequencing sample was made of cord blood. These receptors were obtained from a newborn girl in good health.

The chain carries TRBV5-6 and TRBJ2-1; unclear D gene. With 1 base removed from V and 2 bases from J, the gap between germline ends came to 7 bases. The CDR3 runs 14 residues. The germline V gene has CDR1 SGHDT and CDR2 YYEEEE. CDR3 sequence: CASSLWRPYNEQFF. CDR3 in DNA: TGTGCCAGCAGCTTGTGGAGACCCTACAATGAGCAGTTCTTC. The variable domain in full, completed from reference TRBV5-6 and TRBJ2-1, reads DAGVTQSPTHLIKTRGQQVTLRCSPKSGHDTVSWYQQALGQGPQFIFQYYEEEERQRGNFPDRFSGHQFPNYSSELNVNALLLGDSALYLCASSLWRPYNEQFFGPGTRLTVL.

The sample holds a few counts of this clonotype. The CDR3: CASSYRGTGLYNEQYF. In DNA, the CDR3 is TGTGCCAGCAGTTACAGGGGGACAGGGCTCTACAATGAGCAGTACTTC. The chain combines TRBV6-5 with TRBJ2-1; TRBD1 agrees at 9 bases. The closer fit of TRBJ2-7 to the DNA end suggests the J call may be wrong. The CDR3 has 16 amino acids. CDR1 MNHEY and CDR2 SVGAGI come from the germline V gene.

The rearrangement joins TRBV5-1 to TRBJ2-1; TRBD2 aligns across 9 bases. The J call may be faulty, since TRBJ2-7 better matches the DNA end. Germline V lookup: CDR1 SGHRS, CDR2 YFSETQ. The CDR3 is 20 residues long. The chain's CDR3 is CASRHSTREGQGRSYNEQYF. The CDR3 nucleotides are TGCGCCAGCAGACATAGTACGCGGGAGGGCCAAGGGCGCTCCTACAATGAGCAGTACTTC.

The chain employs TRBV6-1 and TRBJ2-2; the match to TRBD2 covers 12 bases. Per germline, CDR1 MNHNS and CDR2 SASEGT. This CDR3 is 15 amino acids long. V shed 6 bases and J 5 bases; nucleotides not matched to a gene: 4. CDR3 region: CASRLAGGGTGELFF. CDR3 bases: TGTGCCAGCAGGCTAGCGGGAGGGGGGACCGGGGAGCTGTTTTTT.

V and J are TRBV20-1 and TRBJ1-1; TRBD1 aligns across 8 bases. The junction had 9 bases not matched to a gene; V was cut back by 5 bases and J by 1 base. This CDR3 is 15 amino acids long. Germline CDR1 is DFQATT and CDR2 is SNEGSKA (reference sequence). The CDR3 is CSAALLDRGNTEAFF. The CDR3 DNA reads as TGCAGTGCTGCCCTACTCGACAGGGGGAACACTGAAGCTTTCTTT.

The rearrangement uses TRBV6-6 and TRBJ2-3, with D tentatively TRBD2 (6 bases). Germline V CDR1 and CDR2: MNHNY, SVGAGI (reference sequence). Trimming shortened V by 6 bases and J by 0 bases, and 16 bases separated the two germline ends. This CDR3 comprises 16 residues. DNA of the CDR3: TGTGCCAGCAGATTACCCCTAGCGACTAGCACAGATACGCAGTATTTT. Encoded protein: CASRLPLATSTDTQYF.

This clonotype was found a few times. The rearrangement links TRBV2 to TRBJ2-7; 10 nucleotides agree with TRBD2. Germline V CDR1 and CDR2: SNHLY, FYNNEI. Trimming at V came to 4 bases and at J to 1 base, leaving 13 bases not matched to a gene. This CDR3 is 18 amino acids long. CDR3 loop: CASSVPLAGVGWSYEQYF. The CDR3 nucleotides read TGTGCCAGCAGTGTCCCTCTAGCGGGAGTAGGCTGGTCCTACGAGCAGTACTTC.

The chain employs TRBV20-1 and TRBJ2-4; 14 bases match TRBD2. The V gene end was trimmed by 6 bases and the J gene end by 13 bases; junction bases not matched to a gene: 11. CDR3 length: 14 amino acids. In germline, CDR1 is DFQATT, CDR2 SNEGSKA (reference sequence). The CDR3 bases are TGCAGTGCCAAGACTAGCGGGAGGGCCGGAGAGCAGTACTTC. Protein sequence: CSAKTSGRAGEQYF.

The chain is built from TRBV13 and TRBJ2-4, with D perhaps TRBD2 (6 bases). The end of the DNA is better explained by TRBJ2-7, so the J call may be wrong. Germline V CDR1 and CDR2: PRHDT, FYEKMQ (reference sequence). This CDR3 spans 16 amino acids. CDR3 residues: CASSLGGGRGNYEQYF. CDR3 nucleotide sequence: TGTGCCAGCAGCTTAGGCGGGGGACGGGGAAACTACGAGCAGTACTTC.

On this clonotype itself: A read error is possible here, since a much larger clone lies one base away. This CDR3 is CASSELWGTEAFF. The CDR3 DNA reads TGTGCCAGCAGTGAATTATGGGGCACTGAAGCTTTCTTT. The chain recombines TRBV25-1 with TRBJ1-1; D gene ambiguous. The CDR3 loop spans 13 amino acids. The germline V and J ends were trimmed by 1 base and 4 bases, with 7 bases remaining between them. Germline lookup yields CDR1 MGHDK and CDR2 SYGVNS.

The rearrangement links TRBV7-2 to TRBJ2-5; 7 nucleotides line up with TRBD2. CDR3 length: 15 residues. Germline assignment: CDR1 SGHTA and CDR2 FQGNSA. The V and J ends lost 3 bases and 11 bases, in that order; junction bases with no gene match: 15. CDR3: CASSFVTSVSWEQYF. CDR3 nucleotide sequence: TGTGCCAGCAGCTTTGTAACTAGCGTTTCTTGGGAGCAGTACTTC. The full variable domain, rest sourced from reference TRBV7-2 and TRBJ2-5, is GAGVSQSPSNKVTEKGKDVELRCDPISGHTALYWYRQSLGQGLEFLIYFQGNSAPDKSGLPSDRFSAERTGGSVSTLTIQRTQQEDSAVYLCASSFVTSVSWEQYFGPGTRLLVL.

The CDR3 loop reads CASSQTPFGSTDNYGYTF. DNA of the CDR3: TGTGCCAGCAGCCAAACTCCATTCGGGTCGACAGACAACTATGGCTACACCTTC. The rearrangement joins TRBV27 to TRBJ1-2; D possibly corresponds to TRBD1 (5 bases). The CDR3 has 18 residues. Between the trimmed V and J ends, which lost 6 bases and 2 bases, there was a span of 25 bases. The germline V gene encodes CDR1 MNHEY and CDR2 SMNVEV (reference sequence).

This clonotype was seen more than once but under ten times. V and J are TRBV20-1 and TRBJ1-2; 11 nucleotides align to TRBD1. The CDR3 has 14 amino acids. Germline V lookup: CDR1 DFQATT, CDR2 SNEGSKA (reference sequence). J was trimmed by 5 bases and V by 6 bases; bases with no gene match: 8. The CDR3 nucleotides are TGCAGTGCCCCCGGCGGACAGGGGGCATATGGCTACACCTTC. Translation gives CSAPGGQGAYGYTF.

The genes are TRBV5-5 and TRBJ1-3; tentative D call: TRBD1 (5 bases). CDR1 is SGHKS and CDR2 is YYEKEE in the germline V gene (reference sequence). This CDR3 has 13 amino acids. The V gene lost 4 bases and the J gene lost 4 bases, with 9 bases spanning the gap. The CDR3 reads CASSTRTGNTIYF. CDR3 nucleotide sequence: TGTGCCAGCAGCACCAGGACAGGAAACACCATATATTTT.

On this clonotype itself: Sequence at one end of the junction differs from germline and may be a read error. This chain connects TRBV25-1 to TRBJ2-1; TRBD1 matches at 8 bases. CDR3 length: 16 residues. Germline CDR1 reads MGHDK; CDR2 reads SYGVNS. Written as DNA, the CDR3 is TGTGCCAGCAGTGACTACCGGGACAGGTCCTACAGTGAGCAGTTCTTC. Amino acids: CASSDYRDRSYSEQFF.

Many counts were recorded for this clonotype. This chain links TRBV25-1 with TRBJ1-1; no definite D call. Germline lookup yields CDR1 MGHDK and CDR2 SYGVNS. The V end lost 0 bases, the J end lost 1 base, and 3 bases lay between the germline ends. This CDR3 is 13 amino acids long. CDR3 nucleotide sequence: TGTGCCAGCAGTGAATATGGGAACACTGAAGCTTTCTTT. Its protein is CASSEYGNTEAFF.

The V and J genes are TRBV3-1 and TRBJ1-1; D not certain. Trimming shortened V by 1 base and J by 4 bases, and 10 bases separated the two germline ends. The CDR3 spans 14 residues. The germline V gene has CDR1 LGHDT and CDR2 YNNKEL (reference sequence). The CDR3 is CASSQGSVGTEAFF. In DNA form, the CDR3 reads TGTGCCAGCAGCCAAGGCTCGGTCGGCACTGAAGCTTTCTTT.